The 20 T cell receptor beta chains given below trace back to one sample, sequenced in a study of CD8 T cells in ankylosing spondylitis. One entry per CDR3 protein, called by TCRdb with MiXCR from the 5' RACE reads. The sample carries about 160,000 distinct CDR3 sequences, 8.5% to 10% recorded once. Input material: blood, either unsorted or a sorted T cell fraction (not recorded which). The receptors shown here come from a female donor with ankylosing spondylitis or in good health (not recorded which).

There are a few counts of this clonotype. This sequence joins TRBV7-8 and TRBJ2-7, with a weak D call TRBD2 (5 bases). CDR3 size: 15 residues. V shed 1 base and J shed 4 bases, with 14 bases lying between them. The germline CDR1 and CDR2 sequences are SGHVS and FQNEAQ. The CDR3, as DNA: TGTGCCAGCAGCTTAGTTCTGGCTAGCAGATACGAGCAGTACTTC. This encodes CASSLVLASRYEQYF.

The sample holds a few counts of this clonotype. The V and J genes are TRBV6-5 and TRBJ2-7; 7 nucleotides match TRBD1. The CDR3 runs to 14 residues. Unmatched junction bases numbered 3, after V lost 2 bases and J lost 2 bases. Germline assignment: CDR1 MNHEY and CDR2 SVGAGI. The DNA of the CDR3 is TGTGCCAGCAGTTACATAGACAGGGCCTACGAGCAGTACTTC. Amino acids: CASSYIDRAYEQYF.

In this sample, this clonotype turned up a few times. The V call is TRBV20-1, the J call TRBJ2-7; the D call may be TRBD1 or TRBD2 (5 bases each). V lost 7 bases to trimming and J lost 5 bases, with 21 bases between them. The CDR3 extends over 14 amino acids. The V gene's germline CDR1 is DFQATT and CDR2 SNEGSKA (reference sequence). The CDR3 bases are TGCAGTGTGGACGGAGGACAACCCAACAACGAGCAGTACTTC. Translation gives CSVDGGQPNNEQYF.

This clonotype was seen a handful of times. The CDR3 is CASSPGGALAEAFF. The CDR3, as DNA: TGTGCCAGCAGCCCGGGGGGGGCCCTAGCTGAAGCTTTCTTT. The chain combines TRBV27 with TRBJ1-1; TRBD1 might be the D (6 bases). Germline CDR1 and CDR2: MNHEY and SMNVEV (reference sequence). The CDR3 extends over 14 amino acids. Trimming removed 6 bases at V and 6 bases at J, with 17 bases between.

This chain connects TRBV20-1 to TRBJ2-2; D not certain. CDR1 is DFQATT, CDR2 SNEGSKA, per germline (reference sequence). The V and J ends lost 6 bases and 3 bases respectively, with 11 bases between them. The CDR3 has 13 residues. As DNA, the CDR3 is TGCAGTGCAACTAACCCGGACACCGGGGAGCTGTTTTTT. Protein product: CSATNPDTGELFF.

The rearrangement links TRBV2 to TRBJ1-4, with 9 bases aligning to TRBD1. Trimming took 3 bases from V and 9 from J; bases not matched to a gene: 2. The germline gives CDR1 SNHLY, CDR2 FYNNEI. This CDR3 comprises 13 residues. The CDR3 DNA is TGTGCCAGCAGTGAGGGGACAGGGAAAAAACTGTTTTTT. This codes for CASSEGTGKKLFF. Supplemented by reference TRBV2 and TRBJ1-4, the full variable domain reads EPEVTQTPSHQVTQMGQEVILRCVPISNHLYFYWYRQILGQKVEFLVSFYNNEISEKSEIFDDQFSVERPDGSNFTLKIRSTKLEDSAMYFCASSEGTGKKLFFGSGTQLSVL.

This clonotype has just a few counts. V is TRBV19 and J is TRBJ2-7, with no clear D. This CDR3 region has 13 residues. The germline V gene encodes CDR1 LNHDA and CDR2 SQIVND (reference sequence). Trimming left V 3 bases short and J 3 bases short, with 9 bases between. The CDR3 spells CASSIGPYYEQYF. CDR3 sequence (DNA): TGTGCCAGTAGTATCGGACCCTACTACGAGCAGTACTTC. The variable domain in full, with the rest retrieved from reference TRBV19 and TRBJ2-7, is DGGITQSPKYLFRKEGQNVTLSCEQNLNHDAMYWYRQDPGQGLRLIYYSQIVNDFQKGDIAEGYSVSREKKESFPLTVTSAQKNPTAFYLCASSIGPYYEQYFGPGTRLTVT.

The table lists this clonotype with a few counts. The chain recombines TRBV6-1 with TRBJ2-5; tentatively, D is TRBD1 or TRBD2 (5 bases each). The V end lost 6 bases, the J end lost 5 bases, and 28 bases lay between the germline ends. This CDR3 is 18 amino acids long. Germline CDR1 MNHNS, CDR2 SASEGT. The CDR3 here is CASSGTPSGPFMRETQYF. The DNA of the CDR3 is TGTGCCAGCAGCGGAACCCCTTCGGGACCCTTTATGAGGGAGACCCAGTACTTC.

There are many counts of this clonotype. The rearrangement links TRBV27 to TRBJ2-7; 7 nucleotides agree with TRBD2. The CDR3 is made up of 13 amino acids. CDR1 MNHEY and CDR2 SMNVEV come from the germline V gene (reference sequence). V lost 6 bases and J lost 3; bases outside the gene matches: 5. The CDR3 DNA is TGTGCCAGCAGCGGGGGGAACATCTACGAGCAGTACTTC. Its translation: CASSGGNIYEQYF.

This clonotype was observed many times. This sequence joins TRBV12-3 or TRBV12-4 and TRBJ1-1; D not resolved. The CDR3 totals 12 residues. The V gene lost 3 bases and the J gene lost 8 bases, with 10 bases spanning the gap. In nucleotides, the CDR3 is TGTGCCAGCAGTTTCGGTCTGGGGGAAGCTTTCTTT. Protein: CASSFGLGEAFF.

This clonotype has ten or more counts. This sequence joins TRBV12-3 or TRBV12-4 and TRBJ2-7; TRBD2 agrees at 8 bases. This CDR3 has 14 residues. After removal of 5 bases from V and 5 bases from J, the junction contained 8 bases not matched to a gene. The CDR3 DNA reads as TGTGCCAGCAGTACAAGCGGGAGAAAAGACGAGCAGTACTTC. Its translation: CASSTSGRKDEQYF.

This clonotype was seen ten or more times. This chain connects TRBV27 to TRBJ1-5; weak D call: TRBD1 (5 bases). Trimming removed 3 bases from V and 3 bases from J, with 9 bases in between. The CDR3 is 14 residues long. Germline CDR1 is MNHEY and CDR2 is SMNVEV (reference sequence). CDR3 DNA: TGTGCCAGCAGTTTTGGAGGGGTCAATCAGCCCCAGCATTTT. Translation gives CASSFGGVNQPQHF.

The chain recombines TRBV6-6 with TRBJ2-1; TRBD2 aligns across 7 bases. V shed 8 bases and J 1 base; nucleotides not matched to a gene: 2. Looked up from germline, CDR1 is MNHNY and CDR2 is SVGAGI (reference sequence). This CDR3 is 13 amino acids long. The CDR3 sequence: CASGTISYNEQFF. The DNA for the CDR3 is TGTGCCAGCGGGACTATTTCCTACAATGAGCAGTTCTTC.

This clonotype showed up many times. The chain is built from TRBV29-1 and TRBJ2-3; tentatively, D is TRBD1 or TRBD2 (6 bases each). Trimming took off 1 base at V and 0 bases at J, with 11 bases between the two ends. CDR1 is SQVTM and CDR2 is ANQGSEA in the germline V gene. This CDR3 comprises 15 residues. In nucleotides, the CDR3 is TGCAGCGTTGAAGGGGGGGCGGGAAGCACAGATACGCAGTATTTT. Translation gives CSVEGGAGSTDTQYF.

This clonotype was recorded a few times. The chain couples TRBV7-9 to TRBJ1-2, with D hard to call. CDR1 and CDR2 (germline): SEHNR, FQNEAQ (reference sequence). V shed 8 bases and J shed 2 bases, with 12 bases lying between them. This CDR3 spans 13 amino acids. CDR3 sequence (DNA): TGTGCCAGCGCCCCCTCGGGGAACTATGGCTACACCTTC. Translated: CASAPSGNYGYTF.

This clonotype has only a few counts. Here the CDR3 DNA reads TGTGCCAGCAGCGTCAGGGAGGGCTACGAGCAGTACTTC. Amino acid sequence: CASSVREGYEQYF. The chain combines TRBV27 with TRBJ2-7; 7 nucleotides line up with TRBD2. J gave up 3 bases and V 6 bases, and 5 bases lay outside the gene matches. CDR3 length: 13 residues. The germline V gene has CDR1 MNHEY and CDR2 SMNVEV (reference sequence).

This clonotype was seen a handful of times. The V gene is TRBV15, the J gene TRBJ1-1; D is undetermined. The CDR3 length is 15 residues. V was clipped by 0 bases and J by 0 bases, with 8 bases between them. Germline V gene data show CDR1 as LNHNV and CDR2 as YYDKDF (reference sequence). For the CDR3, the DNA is TGTGCCACCAGCAGAGATTGGGGAATGAACACTGAAGCTTTCTTT. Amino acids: CATSRDWGMNTEAFF.

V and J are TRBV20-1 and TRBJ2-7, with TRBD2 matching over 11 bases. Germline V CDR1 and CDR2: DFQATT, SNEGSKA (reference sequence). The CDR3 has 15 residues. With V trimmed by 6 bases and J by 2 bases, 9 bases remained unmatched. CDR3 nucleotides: TGCAGTGCCAAAACCCGACTAGCGGGGACCTACGAGCAGTACTTC. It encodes CSAKTRLAGTYEQYF.

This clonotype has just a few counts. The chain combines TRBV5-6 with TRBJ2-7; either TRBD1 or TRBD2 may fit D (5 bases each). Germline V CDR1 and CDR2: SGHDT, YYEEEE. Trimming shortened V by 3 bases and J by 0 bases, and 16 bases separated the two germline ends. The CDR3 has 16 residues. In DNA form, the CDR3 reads TGTGCCAGCAGCTCCACTAGTGTGGGGCGCTCCTACGAGCAGTACTTC. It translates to CASSSTSVGRSYEQYF.

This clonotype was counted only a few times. The CDR3 coding sequence is TGTGCCAGCAGTTCCCTGCCTCAAATGGAGCAGTACTTC. It translates to CASSSLPQMEQYF. V usage is TRBV27 and J usage is TRBJ2-7; D not certain. Trimming shortened V by 4 bases and J by 7 bases, and 14 bases separated the two germline ends. This CDR3 is 13 amino acids long. Per germline, CDR1 MNHEY and CDR2 SMNVEV (reference sequence).